This T cell receptor beta chain was documented in a study of cytomegalovirus exposure and HLA in healthy donors. Regarding the study as a whole: Subsequent analysis showed first-cohort TCR clusters tending to co-occur in over a hundred validation repertoires. Whilst most TCR sequences proved rare, a subset of public TCRs occurred across many donors. The study designated fewer than 200 TCR beta chains cytomegalovirus-associated.

A note on this clone: What it binds is unknown.

Produced via immunoSEQ multiplex PCR; TCRdb's table is partial and in-frame only. The repertoire consists of around 200,000 clones, with almost 90% occurring once and the leading ten covering about 3%. Germline V gene lookup returns CDR1 MRHNA and CDR2 SNTAGT. The germline V and J ends were trimmed by 6 bases and 5 bases, with 23 bases remaining between them. The CDR3 totals 16 residues. This TCR derives from a woman aged 18-29 years in good health and CMV-seronegative. Source material: PBMCs. The rearrangement links TRBV6-4 to TRBJ2-7, with a weak D call TRBD1 (6 bases). The CDR3 sequence is CASSETLSDSPNEQYF. The DNA of the CDR3 is TGTGCCAGCAGCGAAACACTATCGGACAGTCCCAACGAGCAGTACTTC.